This T cell receptor beta chain came from a study of a mutant IDH1 vaccine in newly diagnosed glioma. Study-level information: Males made up 62.5% and females approximately 38% of treated patients, whose mean age was around 41 years. General study findings and limits: It seemed that pseudoprogression was not linked to changes in the top peripheral T cell clonotypes. Vaccination elicited immune responses in approximately 93% of patients.

The germline V gene has CDR1 MNHNY and CDR2 SVGAGI (reference sequence). The CDR3 has 14 residues. In regard to this clone: Antigen: not known. Relative to the germline gene, one junction end is altered; a read error may explain this.

The repertoire was sequenced with immunoSEQ multiplex PCR; TCRdb's copy has only in-frame clones and lacks some. The sample carries 65,000 to 70,000 clones, approximately 86% recorded once. Time point reported: baseline, week 1 (first vaccination visit). The treatment was: pre-vaccination baseline after standard-of-care therapy. Donors had new WHO grade 3 or 4 IDH1-mutant, ATRX-lost astrocytomas. This sequence was found in a man younger than 40 with glioma. The V gene is TRBV6-6, the J gene TRBJ2-7; possible D gene TRBD2, 7 bases. Specimen: PBMCs, collected from a glioma patient treated with radiotherapy, temozolomide or both. The CDR3 region is CASREGGFPYKQYF. The CDR3 DNA reads TGTGCCAGCAGGGAGGGGGGGTTCCCCTACAAGCAGTACTTC.